The clone carrying this T cell receptor (beta chain) has only a few counts. Its specificity is unknown. Thyroid surgery took place with no prior treatment in any patient. The source of the sample is a study of metastatic and nonmetastatic thyroid tumors. Across the whole study: Repertoires from blood and tumor or nodule tissue of malignant and benign thyroid patients were compared. Study-level points and caveats: According to reports, the diversity of TCR beta was significantly higher in malignant thyroid tumors than in benign nodules, and this held in both blood and tumor samples.

In the original processing: CDR3 differences across clinicopathological groups were used to build a distant-metastasis classifier for papillary thyroid cancer. TCRdb re-clonotyped the PCR reads via MiXCR. Clone size and V and J calls follow TCRdb, not the original study. Of about 45,000 clones listed, about 4.3% were seen once; the top ten hold over 8%. Germline V gene lookup returns CDR1 LNHNV and CDR2 YYDKDF (reference sequence). The V end lost 0 bases, the J end lost 6 bases, and 15 bases lay between the germline ends. CDR3 length: 15 amino acids. The rearrangement uses TRBV15 and TRBJ2-7; D might be TRBD2 (5 bases). This receptor was identified in a female donor with papillary thyroid cancer or a benign thyroid nodule (not recorded which). Some clones in this sample may be carry-over from other donors' samples. The sample consisted of blood. The CDR3 protein is CATSRDSIVRVEQYF. As DNA, the CDR3 is TGTGCCACCAGCAGAGATTCTATCGTGAGGGTCGAGCAGTACTTC.